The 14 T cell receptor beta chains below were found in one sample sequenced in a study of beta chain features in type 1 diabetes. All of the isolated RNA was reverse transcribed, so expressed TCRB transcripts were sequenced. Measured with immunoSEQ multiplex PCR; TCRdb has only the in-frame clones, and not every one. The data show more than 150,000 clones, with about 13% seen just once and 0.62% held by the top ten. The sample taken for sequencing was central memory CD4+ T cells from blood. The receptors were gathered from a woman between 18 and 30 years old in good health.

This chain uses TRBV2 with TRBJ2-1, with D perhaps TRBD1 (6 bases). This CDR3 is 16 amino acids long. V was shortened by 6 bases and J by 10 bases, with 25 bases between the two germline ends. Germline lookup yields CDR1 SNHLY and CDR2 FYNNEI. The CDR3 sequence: CASRSGTTVQLREQFF. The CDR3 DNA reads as TGTGCCAGCAGGTCCGGGACAACCGTACAGTTGAGGGAGCAGTTCTTC.

The CDR3 DNA follows: TGTGCCAGCAGCTTAGCCTCGGGACTAGCTTCCTACGAGCAGTACTTC. This codes for CASSLASGLASYEQYF. The chain joins TRBV7-9 to TRBJ2-7; 9 bases are a match to TRBD2. CDR3 length: 16 residues. Germline V CDR1 and CDR2: SEHNR, FQNEAQ (reference sequence). V trimming: 0 bases; J trimming: 1 base; junction bases outside the gene matches: 4. Full variable domain (remainder filled in from reference TRBV7-9 and TRBJ2-7): DTGVSQNPRHKITKRGQNVTFRCDPISEHNRLYWYRQTLGQGPEFLTYFQNEAQLEKSRLLSDRFSAERPKGSFSTLEIQRTEQGDSAMYLCASSLASGLASYEQYFGPGTRLTVT.

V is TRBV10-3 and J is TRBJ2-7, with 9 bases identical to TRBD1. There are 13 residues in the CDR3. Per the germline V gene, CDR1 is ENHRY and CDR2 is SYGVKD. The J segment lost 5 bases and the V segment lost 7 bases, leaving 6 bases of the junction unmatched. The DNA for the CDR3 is TGTGCCATCAAGGGGACAGGGCCTGACGAGCAGTACTTC. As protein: CAIKGTGPDEQYF.

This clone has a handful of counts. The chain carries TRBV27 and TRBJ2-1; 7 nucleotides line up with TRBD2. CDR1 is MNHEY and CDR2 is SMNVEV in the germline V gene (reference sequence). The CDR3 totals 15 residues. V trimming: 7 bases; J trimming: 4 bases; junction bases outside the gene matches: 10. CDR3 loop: CASTAGERLYNEQFF. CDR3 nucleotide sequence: TGTGCCAGCACCGCGGGGGAGAGGTTGTACAATGAGCAGTTCTTC.

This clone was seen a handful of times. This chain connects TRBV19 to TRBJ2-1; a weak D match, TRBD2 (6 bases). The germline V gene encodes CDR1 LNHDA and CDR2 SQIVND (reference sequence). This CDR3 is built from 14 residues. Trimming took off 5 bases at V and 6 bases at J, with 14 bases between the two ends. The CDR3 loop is CASSSGGEVNEQFF. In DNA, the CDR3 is TGTGCCAGTAGTTCCGGGGGAGAAGTCAATGAGCAGTTCTTC.

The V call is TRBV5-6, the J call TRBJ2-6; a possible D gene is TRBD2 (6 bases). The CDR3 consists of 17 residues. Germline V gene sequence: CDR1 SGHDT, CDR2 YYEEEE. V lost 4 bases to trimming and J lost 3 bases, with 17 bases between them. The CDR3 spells CASSPGTGPFGANVLTF. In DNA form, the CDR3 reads TGTGCCAGCAGCCCCGGGACTGGGCCGTTTGGGGCCAACGTCCTGACTTTC.

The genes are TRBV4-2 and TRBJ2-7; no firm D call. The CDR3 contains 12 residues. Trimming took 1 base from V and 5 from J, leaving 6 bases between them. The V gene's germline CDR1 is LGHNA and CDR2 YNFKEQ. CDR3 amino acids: CASSQARDEQYF. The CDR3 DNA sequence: TGTGCCAGCAGCCAAGCTCGCGACGAGCAGTACTTC.

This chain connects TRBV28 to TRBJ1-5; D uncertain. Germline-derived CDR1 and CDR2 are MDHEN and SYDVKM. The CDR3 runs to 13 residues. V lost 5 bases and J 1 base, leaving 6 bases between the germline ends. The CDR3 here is CASSRESNQPQHF. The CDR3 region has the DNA TGTGCCAGCAGTCGGGAGAGCAATCAGCCCCAGCATTTT. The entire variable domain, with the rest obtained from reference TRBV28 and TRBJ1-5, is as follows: DVKVTQSSRYLVKRTGEKVFLECVQDMDHENMFWYRQDPGLGLRLIYFSYDVKMKEKGDIPEGYSVSREKKERFSLILESASTNQTSMYLCASSRESNQPQHFGDGTRLSIL.

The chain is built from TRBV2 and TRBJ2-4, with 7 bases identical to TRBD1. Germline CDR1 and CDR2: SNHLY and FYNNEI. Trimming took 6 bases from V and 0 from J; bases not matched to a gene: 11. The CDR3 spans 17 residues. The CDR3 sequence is CASSRDSAFLAKNIQYF. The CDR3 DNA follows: TGTGCCAGCAGCCGGGACAGCGCTTTCCTAGCCAAAAACATTCAGTACTTC.

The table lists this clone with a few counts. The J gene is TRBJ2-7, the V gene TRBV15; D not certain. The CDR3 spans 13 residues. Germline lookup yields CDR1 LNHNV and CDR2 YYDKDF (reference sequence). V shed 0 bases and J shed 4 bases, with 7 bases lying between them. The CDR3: CATSREYAYEQYF. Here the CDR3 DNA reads TGTGCCACCAGCAGAGAATACGCGTACGAGCAGTACTTC.

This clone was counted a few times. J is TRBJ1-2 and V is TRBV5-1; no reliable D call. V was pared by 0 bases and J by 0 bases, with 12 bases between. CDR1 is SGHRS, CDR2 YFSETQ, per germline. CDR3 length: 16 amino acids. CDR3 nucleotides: TGCGCCAGCAGCTTGGAGGTGACACCCTCTAACTATGGCTACACCTTC. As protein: CASSLEVTPSNYGYTF.

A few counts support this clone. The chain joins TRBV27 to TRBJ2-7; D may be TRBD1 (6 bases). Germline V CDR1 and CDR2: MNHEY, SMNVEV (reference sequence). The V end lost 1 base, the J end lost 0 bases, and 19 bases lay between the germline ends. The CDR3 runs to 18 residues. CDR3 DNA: TGTGCCAGCAGTTTATTTGGACAGCCAAGCGACCACTCCTACGAGCAGTACTTC. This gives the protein CASSLFGQPSDHSYEQYF.

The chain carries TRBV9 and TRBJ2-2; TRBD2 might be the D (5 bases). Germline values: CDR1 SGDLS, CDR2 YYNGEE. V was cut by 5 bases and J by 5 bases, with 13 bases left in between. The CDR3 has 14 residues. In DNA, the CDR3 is TGTGCCAGCAGGGAAAATGGAGGAACCGGGGAGCTGTTTTTT. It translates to CASRENGGTGELFF.

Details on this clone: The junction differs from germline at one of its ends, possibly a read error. CDR3 region: CASSLQGYQGGVLVF. CDR3 DNA: TGTGCCAGCAGCTTACAGGGATACCAAGGGGGAGTTTTAGTCTTC. The chain is built from TRBV4-2 and TRBJ2-1; TRBD1 is a possible D gene (6 bases). CDR3 size: 15 residues. Per germline, CDR1 LGHNA and CDR2 YNFKEQ.